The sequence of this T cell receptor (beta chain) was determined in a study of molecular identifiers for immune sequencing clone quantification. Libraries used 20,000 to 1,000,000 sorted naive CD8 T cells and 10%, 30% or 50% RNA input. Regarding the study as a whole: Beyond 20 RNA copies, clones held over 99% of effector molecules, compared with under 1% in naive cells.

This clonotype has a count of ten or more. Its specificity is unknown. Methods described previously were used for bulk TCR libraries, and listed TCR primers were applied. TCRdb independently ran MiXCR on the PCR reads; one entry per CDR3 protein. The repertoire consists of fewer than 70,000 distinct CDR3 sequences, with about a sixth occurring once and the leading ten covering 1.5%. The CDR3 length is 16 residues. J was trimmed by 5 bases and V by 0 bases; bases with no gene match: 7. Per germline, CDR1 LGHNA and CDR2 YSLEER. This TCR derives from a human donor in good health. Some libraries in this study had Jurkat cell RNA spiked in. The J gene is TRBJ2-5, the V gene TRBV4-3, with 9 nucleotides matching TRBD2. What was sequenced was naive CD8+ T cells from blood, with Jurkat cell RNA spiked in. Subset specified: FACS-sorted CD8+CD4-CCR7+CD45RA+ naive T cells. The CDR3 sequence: CASSQDVAGEEETQYF. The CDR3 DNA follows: TGCGCCAGCAGCCAAGATGTAGCGGGAGAAGAGGAGACCCAGTACTTC.